This T cell receptor (beta chain) was identified during a study of shared clonotypes between healthy human individuals. TCRdb's copy holds only in-frame clones and misses some; the assay was immunoSEQ multiplex PCR. The table records 1,400,000 or so clones, approximately 98.5% of them present only once. V lost 1 base, J lost 2 bases, and 9 bases lay in between. This CDR3 has 15 residues. The germline gives CDR1 KGHSH, CDR2 LQKENI. The specimen was naive CD4+ T cells sorted from blood. Described subset: CD45RA+ positively selected. The chain recombines TRBV18 with TRBJ1-3; D might be TRBD1 (6 bases). This receptor was taken from a man aged 25-45 years in good health. The CDR3 loop is CASSPQGGTGNTIYF. In nucleotides, the CDR3 is TGTGCCAGCTCACCACAGGGGGGGACTGGAAACACCATATATTTT.